A single sample gave rise to the 9 T cell receptor beta chains below, sequenced in a study of T cell changes during pregnancy in multiple sclerosis. The method was immunoSEQ multiplex PCR; TCRdb's version includes in-frame clones alone and lacks a portion of them. The data show fewer than 85,000 clones, more than 85% seen once. The input for sequencing was peripheral blood, taken in the first trimester of pregnancy. These receptors were obtained from a female donor in good health, enrolled as a control in a pregnancy study.

The CDR3 spells CASSTTGVSNEQFF. The DNA of the CDR3 is TGTGCCAGTAGTACGACGGGAGTGTCCAATGAGCAGTTCTTC. The chain joins TRBV19 to TRBJ2-1, with D tentatively TRBD2 (6 bases). Per germline, CDR1 LNHDA and CDR2 SQIVND (reference sequence). Trimming stripped 4 bases from V and 6 bases from J, with 13 bases between. CDR3 length: 14 residues.

The chain has TRBV27 and TRBJ2-3; 12 bases agree with TRBD2. The V and J ends lost 3 bases and 4 bases, in that order; junction bases with no gene match: 5. Germline-derived CDR1 and CDR2 are MNHEY and SMNVEV (reference sequence). This CDR3 region has 16 residues. The CDR3 region is CASSFRLAGEPDTQYF. The CDR3 DNA sequence: TGTGCCAGCAGTTTCCGACTAGCGGGAGAACCAGATACGCAGTATTTT.

This chain uses TRBV28 with TRBJ1-4; D remains ambiguous. The CDR3 has 14 residues. Germline CDR1 reads MDHEN; CDR2 reads SYDVKM. Trimming removed 2 bases from V and 8 bases from J, with 12 bases in between. The DNA of the CDR3 is TGTGCCAGCAGTTTAGAACCGGTCCCCGAAAAACTGTTTTTT. Translation: CASSLEPVPEKLFF.

V is TRBV27 and J is TRBJ2-3; D remains unclear. The CDR3 runs to 13 residues. CDR1 and CDR2 (germline): MNHEY, SMNVEV (reference sequence). V was cut by 7 bases and J by 13 bases, with 21 bases left in between. In DNA, the CDR3 is TGTGCCAGCACTAGTCAAACTCCAAACGTTGAGTATTTT. Protein sequence: CASTSQTPNVEYF.

The V gene is TRBV4-1, the J gene TRBJ1-2; TRBD1 matches 8 bases. Germline trimming cut 2 bases from V and 3 bases from J; bases unmatched to any gene: 11. Germline V lookup: CDR1 MGHRA, CDR2 YSYEKL. There are 17 residues in the CDR3. As DNA, the CDR3 is TGCGCCAGCAGCCAATTATCTCGCAGGGGGCTAGACTATGGCTACACCTTC. This codes for CASSQLSRRGLDYGYTF.

The rearrangement uses TRBV29-1 and TRBJ2-3; 7 bases fit TRBD1. V trimming: 2 bases; J trimming: 1 base; junction bases outside the gene matches: 6. The CDR3 totals 15 residues. Germline V gene data show CDR1 as SQVTM and CDR2 as ANQGSEA. The CDR3 region has the DNA TGCAGCGTTGAATGGTGGCAGGGGGGCACAGATACGCAGTATTTT. Amino acid sequence: CSVEWWQGGTDTQYF.

This clone was seen only a few times. This specimen includes other DNA sequences encoding the same CDR3. The chain carries TRBV27 and TRBJ1-5; the D is unclear. Germline lookup yields CDR1 MNHEY and CDR2 SMNVEV (reference sequence). Trimming cost V 0 bases and J 4 bases, with 10 bases left between them. The CDR3 consists of 15 residues. The CDR3 coding sequence is TGTGCCAGCAGTTTATCTTGGTCGGGGAATCAGCCCCAGCATTTT. It translates to CASSLSWSGNQPQHF.

The V and J genes are TRBV19 and TRBJ1-5, with unresolved D. The CDR3 is 15 amino acids. The germline CDR1 and CDR2 sequences are LNHDA and SQIVND (reference sequence). Trimming left V 5 bases short and J 0 bases short, with 11 bases between. In DNA, the CDR3 is TGTGCCAGTAGTGAGGCAGTTTATAGCAATCAGCCCCAGCATTTT. Translating gives CASSEAVYSNQPQHF.

In DNA form, the CDR3 reads TGTGCCACCAGGTCGGCTAGCGGGAGAAATGAGCAGTTCTTC. This encodes CATRSASGRNEQFF. The chain recombines TRBV2 with TRBJ2-1, with TRBD2 identical over 10 bases. CDR3 length: 14 residues. Per the germline V gene, CDR1 is SNHLY and CDR2 is FYNNEI. After removal of 10 bases from V and 7 bases from J, the junction contained 10 bases not matched to a gene. Filled out from reference TRBV2 and TRBJ2-1, the complete variable domain reads EPEVTQTPSHQVTQMGQEVILRCVPISNHLYFYWYRQILGQKVEFLVSFYNNEISEKSEIFDDQFSVERPDGSNFTLKIRSTKLEDSAMYFCATRSASGRNEQFFGPGTRLTVL.